This is a list of T cell receptor beta chains from one sample in a study of blood T cell repertoires in COVID-19. TCRdb's table, derived via immunoSEQ multiplex PCR, lists solely in-frame clones and lacks some. The table includes approximately 130,000 clones, roughly 88% detected once. The sample taken for sequencing was peripheral blood. These TCRs come from a man aged 50-60 years with acute or convalescent COVID-19. Both conserved end residues are part of each CDR3. Fields, in order: CDR3 protein, CDR3 DNA, V gene, D gene, clone size, J gene. A D gene is named only where the DNA matches it firmly. Size values are once, few and many counts, or a class for expanded clones, and some rows have none.

cdr3_aa: CAISERPASGTYEQYF; cdr3_nt: TGTGCCATCAGTGAGAGGCCGGCTAGCGGCACCTACGAGCAGTACTTC; v_call: TRBV10-3; d_call: TRBD2; clone_size: .; j_call: TRBJ2-7
cdr3_aa: CASSRDRGQNTEAFF; cdr3_nt: TGTGCCAGTAGTCGCGACAGGGGTCAGAACACTGAAGCTTTCTTT; v_call: TRBV19; d_call: TRBD1; clone_size: .; j_call: TRBJ1-1
cdr3_aa: CASSFSTGEKLFF; cdr3_nt: TGTGCCAGCAGTTTCTCCACGGGTGAAAAACTGTTTTTT; v_call: TRBV12-3/TRBV12-4; d_call: .; clone_size: .; j_call: TRBJ1-4
cdr3_aa: CASSRQGWTDTQYF; cdr3_nt: TGTGCCAGCAGTCGACAGGGTTGGACAGATACGCAGTATTTT; v_call: TRBV11-2; d_call: TRBD1; clone_size: .; j_call: TRBJ2-3
cdr3_aa: CASSWVPGLPRYGYTF; cdr3_nt: TGTGCCAGCAGTTGGGTTCCGGGACTTCCGCGTTATGGCTACACCTTC; v_call: TRBV6-8; d_call: .; clone_size: .; j_call: TRBJ1-2
cdr3_aa: CASSYGGASGNTIYF; cdr3_nt: TGTGCCAGCAGTTACGGGGGGGCTTCTGGAAACACCATATATTTT; v_call: TRBV6-5; d_call: .; clone_size: few; j_call: TRBJ1-3
cdr3_aa: CASSRGQGGSKNIQYF; cdr3_nt: TGTGCCAGCAGCCGGGGACAGGGAGGGTCCAAAAACATTCAGTACTTC; v_call: TRBV5-4; d_call: TRBD1; clone_size: few; j_call: TRBJ2-4
cdr3_aa: CASSFLGGVSTDTQYF; cdr3_nt: TGTGCCAGCAGTTTCCTTGGGGGGGTGAGCACAGATACGCAGTATTTT; v_call: TRBV6-5; d_call: TRBD2; clone_size: .; j_call: TRBJ2-3
cdr3_aa: CASSPLGSLGNTEAFF; cdr3_nt: TGCGCCAGCAGCCCATTGGGGAGCCTAGGGAACACTGAAGCTTTCTTT; v_call: TRBV4-1; d_call: .; clone_size: .; j_call: TRBJ1-1
cdr3_aa: CASSPGGLAAEQYF; cdr3_nt: TGTGCCAGCAGCCCGGGAGGACTAGCGGCCGAGCAGTACTTC; v_call: TRBV7-2; d_call: TRBD2; clone_size: .; j_call: TRBJ2-7
cdr3_aa: CASSLEDRTYNEQFF; cdr3_nt: TGTGCCAGCAGCCTGGAGGACAGGACCTACAATGAGCAGTTCTTC; v_call: TRBV6-5; d_call: TRBD1; clone_size: once; j_call: TRBJ2-1